These 23 T cell receptor beta chains came from one sample sequenced in a study of naive CD8 T cells in extremely preterm neonates. The table came from immunoSEQ multiplex PCR; TCRdb's copy has only in-frame clones and leaves some out. Of approximately 5,500 clones listed, 95% to 98% are singletons. Sequences were obtained from naive CD8+ T cells from blood. These receptor sequences come from a human donor in good health.

This rearrangement joins TRBV27 to TRBJ1-2; 11 bases line up with TRBD1. CDR1 is MNHEY, CDR2 SMNVEV, per germline (reference sequence). The CDR3 is 13 residues long. V shed 3 bases, J shed 7 bases, and the junction held 1 base outside the gene matches. DNA for the CDR3: TGTGCCAGCAGTTTGGGACAGGGGGTTGGCTACACCTTC. Encoded protein: CASSLGQGVGYTF.

The rearrangement links TRBV7-9 to TRBJ2-7; 10 bases are a match to TRBD2. Germline CDR1 and CDR2: SEHNR and FQNEAQ (reference sequence). The CDR3 has 16 residues. After removal of 0 bases from V and 6 bases from J, the junction contained 8 bases not matched to a gene. CDR3 loop: CASSLASLAGDGEQYF. Written as DNA, the CDR3 is TGTGCCAGCAGCTTAGCCTCTCTAGCGGGAGACGGCGAGCAGTACTTC.

This rearrangement joins TRBV5-1 to TRBJ2-7; 7 nucleotides agree with TRBD1. Looked up from germline, CDR1 is SGHRS and CDR2 is YFSETQ. Trimming removed 0 bases from V and 2 bases from J; junction bases left unmatched: 5. This CDR3 region has 15 residues. As DNA, the CDR3 is TGCGCCAGCAGCTTGGGCACAGGGGTTACCTACGAGCAGTACTTC. This encodes CASSLGTGVTYEQYF.

This clone has just one count. The chain employs TRBV4-3 and TRBJ2-1; TRBD2 matches 7 bases. Per germline, CDR1 LGHNA and CDR2 YSLEER. V was pared by 4 bases and J by 8 bases, with 8 bases of the junction left unmatched. The CDR3 covers 14 residues. The CDR3 loop reads CASSPTRLADEQFF. In DNA form, the CDR3 reads TGCGCCAGCAGCCCCACGAGACTAGCTGATGAGCAGTTCTTC.

V usage is TRBV25-1 and J usage is TRBJ1-2; TRBD1 might be the D (6 bases). This CDR3 has 12 residues. Germline V gene lookup returns CDR1 MGHDK and CDR2 SYGVNS. The V and J ends lost 1 base and 6 bases respectively, with 6 bases between them. The CDR3 protein is CASSESGDGYTF. The CDR3 coding sequence is TGTGCCAGCAGTGAATCAGGGGATGGCTACACCTTC.

Note on this clone: One junction end does not reproduce the germline sequence, and a read error may be involved. The chain employs TRBV9 and TRBJ2-2; possibly TRBD2 for D (6 bases). The CDR3 runs 14 residues. The V gene's germline CDR1 is SGDLS and CDR2 YYNGEE. The CDR3 loop reads CASNVGRGTGELFF. The CDR3 coding sequence is TGTGCCAGCAACGTAGGACGGGGGACCGGGGAGCTGTTTTTT.

This clone came up once. The chain joins TRBV29-1 to TRBJ2-3; D not resolved. V dropped 5 bases and J dropped 4 bases, with 10 bases sitting between them. Germline CDR1 SQVTM, CDR2 ANQGSEA. The CDR3 contains 12 residues. The CDR3 region has the DNA TGCAGCGTTCACGCGTTGGCAGATACGCAGTATTTT. It codes for CSVHALADTQYF.

This clone occurred once. The CDR3: CASRGQGANTEAFF. For the CDR3, the DNA is TGTGCCAGCAGGGGACAGGGGGCTAACACTGAAGCTTTCTTT. This chain links TRBV25-1 with TRBJ1-1; 12 bases fit TRBD1. This CDR3 contains 14 residues. Germline trimming cut 6 bases from V and 2 bases from J; bases unmatched to any gene: 1. Germline CDR1 MGHDK, CDR2 SYGVNS. Drawing the rest from reference TRBV25-1 and TRBJ1-1, the complete variable domain is EADIYQTPRYLVIGTGKKITLECSQTMGHDKMYWYQQDPGMELHLIHYSYGVNSTEKGDLSSESTVSRIRTEHFPLTLESARPSHTSQYLCASRGQGANTEAFFGQGTRLTVV.

The chain links TRBV6-5 to TRBJ2-7; perhaps TRBD1 as D (5 bases). The CDR3 spans 15 residues. V lost 0 bases and J 1 base, leaving 10 bases between the germline ends. Germline values: CDR1 MNHEY, CDR2 SVGAGI. CDR3 protein: CASSYSQGLSYEQYF. CDR3 DNA: TGTGCCAGCAGTTACTCCCAGGGCCTTTCCTACGAGCAGTACTTC.

The DNA of the CDR3 is TGTGCCTGGAGTGTACTAAATGAAAAACTGTTTTTT. Translation: CAWSVLNEKLFF. The chain recombines TRBV30 with TRBJ1-4; D uncertain. The CDR3 is 12 residues long. Per the germline V gene, CDR1 is GTSNPN and CDR2 is SVGIG (reference sequence). The ends were cut back, 0 bases at V and 5 bases at J, with 4 bases in the middle. Using reference TRBV30 and TRBJ1-4 for the parts outside the CDR3, the full variable domain is SQTIHQWPATLVQPVGSPLSLECTVEGTSNPNLYWYRQAAGRGLQLLFYSVGIGQISSEVPQNLSASRPQDRQFILSSKKLLLSDSGFYLCAWSVLNEKLFFGSGTQLSVL.

V usage is TRBV30 and J usage is TRBJ2-5; the D gene is possibly TRBD2 (6 bases). Trimming took off 5 bases at V and 2 bases at J, with 12 bases between the two ends. This CDR3 region has 13 residues. The germline gives CDR1 GTSNPN, CDR2 SVGIG (reference sequence). The CDR3 DNA is TGTGCCTGGGAGACCGGGGGTCAAGAGACCCAGTACTTC. Its translation: CAWETGGQETQYF.

The chain uses TRBV27 and TRBJ1-2; the D gene is possibly TRBD1 (5 bases). The CDR3 loop spans 16 amino acids. Germline assignment: CDR1 MNHEY and CDR2 SMNVEV (reference sequence). V was trimmed by 1 base and J by 1 base, leaving 13 bases between them. The CDR3 nucleotides read TGTGCCAGCAGTTTATACCCCGAGACAGATAACTATGGCTACACCTTC. It specifies CASSLYPETDNYGYTF.

The V and J genes are TRBV9 and TRBJ2-7; D unclear. The V end was cut by 3 bases, the J end by 5 bases, with 12 bases between. The CDR3 contains 13 residues. The germline V gene encodes CDR1 SGDLS and CDR2 YYNGEE. This CDR3 reads CASSASTSHEQYF. The CDR3, as DNA: TGTGCCAGCAGCGCCTCGACTTCCCACGAGCAGTACTTC.

The CDR3 DNA sequence: TGTGCCAGCAGTCCCCCGACGGGAGTTGACAATGAGCAGTTCTTC. Residues: CASSPPTGVDNEQFF. V is TRBV27 and J is TRBJ2-1, with D possibly TRBD2 on 6 matching bases. From germline, CDR1 is MNHEY and CDR2 SMNVEV (reference sequence). V dropped 5 bases and J dropped 5 bases, with 16 bases sitting between them. This CDR3 is 15 amino acids long.

V usage is TRBV7-2 and J usage is TRBJ1-2, with 9 bases that match TRBD1. The CDR3 spans 15 residues. Unmatched junction bases numbered 6, after V lost 5 bases and J lost 2 bases. Per germline, CDR1 SGHTA and CDR2 FQGNSA. The CDR3 sequence is CASSPLGQGNYGYTF. CDR3 sequence (DNA): TGTGCCAGCAGCCCGCTTGGACAGGGGAACTATGGCTACACCTTC.

J is TRBJ2-3 and V is TRBV10-3; 8 bases map to TRBD2. Germline V gene data show CDR1 as ENHRY and CDR2 as SYGVKD. The CDR3 runs to 15 residues. With V trimmed by 2 bases and J by 2 bases, 3 bases remained unmatched. Written as DNA, the CDR3 is TGTGCCATCAGTGAGAAAGCGGGAGCCACAGATACGCAGTATTTT. This codes for CAISEKAGATDTQYF.

Only one count was recorded for this clone. This chain joins TRBV4-1 and TRBJ2-1, with D possibly TRBD2 on 6 matching bases. This CDR3 has 15 residues. The germline V gene encodes CDR1 MGHRA and CDR2 YSYEKL. The V end was cut by 0 bases, the J end by 2 bases, with 8 bases between. The CDR3: CASSQEGGTYNEQFF. The CDR3 DNA reads as TGCGCCAGCAGCCAAGAAGGAGGGACCTACAATGAGCAGTTCTTC.

The CDR3 bases are TGTGCCAGCAGCGACAGGGACGACGCCTACGAGCAGTACTTC. Its protein is CASSDRDDAYEQYF. The V call is TRBV7-9, the J call TRBJ2-5; 7 bases are shared with TRBD1. The J call may not be correct, given that the DNA end is closer to TRBJ2-7. Looked up from germline, CDR1 is SEHNR and CDR2 is FQNEAQ (reference sequence). The CDR3 has 14 residues.

The gene calls are TRBV27 and TRBJ1-4; 8 bases are a match to TRBD1. Unmatched junction bases numbered 5, after V lost 5 bases and J lost 6 bases. The CDR3 spans 14 residues. Germline V gene sequence: CDR1 MNHEY, CDR2 SMNVEV (reference sequence). The CDR3 here is CASSQQGEDEKLFF. In DNA, the CDR3 is TGTGCCAGCAGTCAACAGGGGGAGGATGAAAAACTGTTTTTT.

The J gene is TRBJ2-7, the V gene TRBV27, with TRBD2 identical over 7 bases. Losses at the gene ends were 3 bases for V and 5 bases for J; bases not matched to a gene: 4. This CDR3 contains 13 residues. Germline lookup yields CDR1 MNHEY and CDR2 SMNVEV (reference sequence). The CDR3 coding sequence is TGTGCCAGCAGTTTTTCCCGGGGGGACGAGCAGTACTTC. Its translation is CASSFSRGDEQYF.

V is TRBV4-3 and J is TRBJ2-6; D gene uncertain. Germline V gene sequence: CDR1 LGHNA, CDR2 YSLEER. V was pared by 1 base and J by 0 bases, with 4 bases between. The CDR3 runs 15 residues. Here the CDR3 DNA reads TGCGCCAGCAGCCAAGTCTCCTCTGGGGCCAACGTCCTGACTTTC. It translates to CASSQVSSGANVLTF.

This clone was observed a single time. At one of its ends the junction is not consistent with the germline gene, which may arise from a read error. V usage is TRBV19 and J usage is TRBJ2-3; D perhaps matches TRBD2 (5 bases). This CDR3 comprises 18 residues. CDR1 is LNHDA and CDR2 is SQIVND in the germline V gene (reference sequence). The DNA for the CDR3 is TGTGCCAGTAGTATACAACGTGAAACGAAGGCTAGCACAGATACGCGGTATTTT. Translating gives CASSIQRETKASTDTRYF.

The chain couples TRBV27 to TRBJ2-1, with 12 bases that match TRBD1. The CDR3 has 15 residues. The V gene end was trimmed by 6 bases and the J gene end by 8 bases; junction bases not matched to a gene: 8. Per the germline V gene, CDR1 is MNHEY and CDR2 is SMNVEV (reference sequence). DNA of the CDR3: TGTGCCAGCAGCTTCCGGGACAGGGGGCCTGATGAGCAGTTCTTC. Residues: CASSFRDRGPDEQFF.